These 26 T cell receptor beta chains were sequenced from one sample in a study of T cell responses to AZD1222 COVID-19 vaccine. TCRdb's table, derived via immunoSEQ multiplex PCR, lists solely in-frame clones and lacks some. The sample holds around 130,000 clones, approximately 83% seen once. Source: peripheral blood, taken on day 0 of AZD1222 vaccination. The receptors come from an adult in good health.

This clone showed up just once. The genes are TRBV25-1 and TRBJ2-7; D is unclear. The CDR3 sequence is 12 residues long. Germline CDR1 reads MGHDK; CDR2 reads SYGVNS. V lost 7 bases and J lost 2, with 9 bases in between. The CDR3 here is CASTYGPYEQYF. As DNA, the CDR3 is TGTGCCAGCACCTACGGACCCTACGAGCAGTACTTC.

The V and J genes are TRBV6-5 and TRBJ1-2; D is perhaps TRBD1 (5 bases). From germline, CDR1 is MNHEY and CDR2 SVGAGI. Trimming cost V 4 bases and J 5 bases, with 8 bases left between them. The CDR3 consists of 12 residues. The chain's CDR3 is CASSSTAYGYTF. CDR3 in DNA: TGTGCCAGCAGTTCGACAGCTTATGGCTACACCTTC.

The gene calls are TRBV4-3 and TRBJ1-3, with D unclear. This CDR3 is built from 16 residues. Germline V gives CDR1 LGHNA, CDR2 YSLEER. Between the trimmed V and J ends, which lost 0 bases and 0 bases, there was a span of 9 bases. CDR3: CASSQDGLFSGNTIYF. The CDR3 nucleotides are TGCGCCAGCAGCCAAGATGGTCTCTTCTCTGGAAACACCATATATTTT.

The chain has TRBV14 and TRBJ1-4; TRBD1 is a possible D gene (5 bases). Trimming cost V 3 bases and J 2 bases, with 7 bases left between them. CDR1 and CDR2 (germline): SGHDN, FVKESK. This CDR3 contains 14 residues. The CDR3 DNA follows: TGTGCCAGCAGCCATTCAGGGACTAATGAAAAACTGTTTTTT. It encodes CASSHSGTNEKLFF.

The chain joins TRBV11-3 to TRBJ2-7; D perhaps matches TRBD2 (5 bases). The CDR3 runs 19 residues. Trimming took 1 base from V and 2 from J, leaving 24 bases between them. CDR1 is SGHNT, CDR2 YENEEA, per germline. The CDR3 protein is CASSLVPLVVSRVAYEQYF. CDR3 DNA sequence: TGTGCCAGCAGCTTAGTCCCTTTAGTCGTATCGCGGGTAGCCTACGAGCAGTACTTC.

V gene TRBV7-2 combines with J gene TRBJ2-7; 7 nucleotides align to TRBD1. Germline CDR1 and CDR2: SGHTA and FQGNSA. The CDR3 loop spans 17 amino acids. J lost 6 bases, V lost 5 bases, and 19 bases had no gene match. CDR3 amino acids: CASSNPPDRERAREQYF. The CDR3 coding sequence is TGTGCCAGCAGCAACCCGCCTGACAGGGAAAGGGCTCGCGAGCAGTACTTC.

The V call is TRBV9, the J call TRBJ1-2; possible D gene TRBD1, 5 bases. The V end lost 0 bases, the J end lost 3 bases, and 6 bases lay between the germline ends. Germline V gene data show CDR1 as SGDLS and CDR2 as YYNGEE. This CDR3 is built from 13 residues. This chain's CDR3 is CASSVGGDYGYTF. The CDR3 nucleotides are TGTGCCAGCAGCGTAGGAGGGGACTATGGCTACACCTTC.

The chain combines TRBV5-6 with TRBJ2-1; the D is unclear. The CDR3 spans 14 residues. Germline V CDR1 and CDR2: SGHDT, YYEEEE. The V gene lost 4 bases and the J gene lost 7 bases, with 15 bases spanning the gap. CDR3 sequence: CASSVEPIRNEQFF. CDR3 nucleotides: TGTGCCAGCAGCGTCGAACCGATTCGGAATGAGCAGTTCTTC.

The chain employs TRBV24-1 and TRBJ1-3, with D possibly being TRBD1 (5 bases). V lost 4 bases to trimming and J lost 2 bases, with 17 bases between them. Germline CDR1 and CDR2: KGHDR and SFDVKD. The CDR3 contains 17 residues. The chain's CDR3 is CATSDAREGRAGNTIYF. For the CDR3, the DNA is TGTGCCACCAGTGACGCCCGGGAGGGGCGGGCTGGAAACACCATATATTTT.

The chain links TRBV3-1 (or the pseudogene TRBV3-2) to TRBJ1-4; TRBD1 matches at 11 bases. V was clipped by 2 bases and J by 8 bases; unmatched bases: 13. Germline CDR1 is LGHDT and CDR2 is YNNKEL (reference sequence). This CDR3 has 18 residues. The CDR3 spells CASSQYQGAGTGGEKLFF. In DNA form, the CDR3 reads TGTGCCAGCAGCCAATACCAGGGCGCGGGGACAGGGGGAGAAAAACTGTTTTTT.

The rearrangement uses TRBV6-6 and TRBJ2-7, with a possible D match to TRBD1 (5 bases). V lost 2 bases and J 2 bases, leaving 10 bases between the germline ends. Germline loops: CDR1 MNHNY, CDR2 SVGAGI (reference sequence). This CDR3 region has 14 residues. The chain's CDR3 is CASSYDSYTYEQYF. In DNA, the CDR3 is TGTGCCAGCAGTTACGACAGTTACACCTACGAGCAGTACTTC.

The V gene is TRBV5-6, the J gene TRBJ1-3; D is perhaps TRBD1 (6 bases). With 2 bases removed from V and 4 bases from J, the gap between germline ends came to 7 bases. The CDR3 sequence is 13 residues long. CDR1 SGHDT and CDR2 YYEEEE come from the germline V gene. CDR3 bases: TGTGCCAGCAGCTTCACAGGGGGAAACACCATATATTTT. It is translated as CASSFTGGNTIYF.

This clone was seen only once. This chain links TRBV7-9 with TRBJ2-5; D is perhaps TRBD1 (5 bases). V lost 3 bases and J 1 base, leaving 9 bases between the germline ends. The CDR3 consists of 14 residues. Germline values: CDR1 SEHNR, CDR2 FQNEAQ (reference sequence). This chain's CDR3 is CASSFTRAQETQYF. CDR3 DNA sequence: TGTGCCAGCAGCTTCACCAGGGCCCAAGAGACCCAGTACTTC.

The CDR3 DNA follows: TGCGCCAGCAGCCCGCTGACTAGCGGGGGGGTTGGGACCCAGTACTTC. Protein sequence: CASSPLTSGGVGTQYF. The chain combines TRBV4-1 with TRBJ2-5, with 14 nucleotides matching TRBD2. V gave up 4 bases and J gave up 7 bases; unmatched junction bases: 8. This CDR3 is 16 amino acids long. Germline V gene data show CDR1 as MGHRA and CDR2 as YSYEKL.

The V gene is TRBV11-2, the J gene TRBJ2-1; 9 positions match TRBD2. V lost 2 bases and J lost 13; bases outside the gene matches: 6. The CDR3 has 13 residues. The germline V gene has CDR1 SGHAT and CDR2 FQNNGV. CDR3 loop: CASSLRLAVTQFF. The CDR3 nucleotides read TGTGCCAGCAGCTTACGACTAGCGGTAACCCAGTTCTTC.

This clone was seen a single time. The chain couples TRBV12-5 to TRBJ1-4, with D possibly TRBD1 on 6 matching bases. Germline CDR1 is LGHNT and CDR2 is FRNRAP. The V and J ends lost 7 bases and 14 bases respectively, with 20 bases between them. This CDR3 comprises 13 residues. The CDR3, as DNA: TGTGCTAGTGTCCTGCCGGGACATGACTGCCTGTTTTTT. The encoded protein is CASVLPGHDCLFF.

The chain has TRBV3-1 (or the pseudogene TRBV3-2) and TRBJ2-7; TRBD2 agrees at 9 bases. The CDR3 length is 18 residues. The germline V gene encodes CDR1 LGHDT and CDR2 YNNKEL (reference sequence). Unmatched junction bases numbered 15, after V lost 4 bases and J lost 2 bases. The CDR3 protein is CASSLYGGGASGAYEQYF. In DNA form, the CDR3 reads TGTGCCAGCAGCCTTTACGGAGGGGGGGCTAGCGGGGCCTACGAGCAGTACTTC.

The V call is TRBV5-1, the J call TRBJ2-3, with D possibly TRBD2 on 5 matching bases. Per the germline V gene, CDR1 is SGHRS and CDR2 is YFSETQ. This CDR3 region has 17 residues. The V end lost 1 base, the J end lost 0 bases, and 15 bases lay between the germline ends. DNA for the CDR3: TGCGCCAGCAGCTTGACACAATCCTCGGGGAGCACAGATACGCAGTATTTT. Translation gives CASSLTQSSGSTDTQYF.

V and J are TRBV5-1 and TRBJ2-5; no reliable D call. CDR1 is SGHRS and CDR2 is YFSETQ in the germline V gene. The V end was cut by 0 bases, the J end by 6 bases, with 9 bases between. This CDR3 comprises 13 residues. The CDR3 reads CASSLADRQTQYF. CDR3 sequence (DNA): TGCGCCAGCAGCTTGGCCGATCGGCAGACCCAGTACTTC.

This chain connects TRBV30 to TRBJ1-3; D is ambiguous. The CDR3 is 14 amino acids. The germline V and J ends were trimmed by 1 base and 4 bases, with 11 bases remaining between them. CDR1 is GTSNPN and CDR2 is SVGIG in the germline V gene (reference sequence). CDR3 amino acids: CAWSATSRGNTIYF. The CDR3 coding sequence is TGTGCCTGGAGTGCTACATCCCGGGGAAACACCATATATTTT.

J is TRBJ1-3 and V is TRBV27, with no clear D. Germline V gene data show CDR1 as MNHEY and CDR2 as SMNVEV (reference sequence). The CDR3 is 15 amino acids. V lost 6 bases to trimming and J lost 8 bases, with 20 bases between them. This chain's CDR3 is CASSRRAGLYDTIYF. In DNA form, the CDR3 reads TGTGCCAGCAGCCGGCGCGCGGGCCTGTATGACACCATATATTTT.

V gene TRBV7-9 combines with J gene TRBJ1-5; D gene uncertain. Germline V gene lookup returns CDR1 SEHNR and CDR2 FQNEAQ (reference sequence). V was pared by 1 base and J by 3 bases, with 10 bases between. The CDR3 loop spans 15 amino acids. This CDR3 reads CASSLVGQINQPQHF. CDR3 bases: TGTGCCAGCAGCTTAGTCGGGCAGATCAATCAGCCCCAGCATTTT.

This clone has a single count. The chain is built from TRBV6-5 and TRBJ1-2; weak D call: TRBD1 (6 bases). This CDR3 is built from 14 residues. V was trimmed by 2 bases and J by 6 bases, leaving 13 bases between them. CDR1 is MNHEY, CDR2 SVGAGI, per germline. CDR3 loop: CASSYRTADDGYTF. For the CDR3, the DNA is TGTGCCAGCAGTTACCGGACAGCGGACGATGGCTACACCTTC.

The chain uses TRBV7-2 and TRBJ2-7, with 8 bases identical to TRBD2. The V gene's germline CDR1 is SGHTA and CDR2 FQGNSA. Unmatched junction bases numbered 2, after V lost 2 bases and J lost 2 bases. This CDR3 has 14 residues. The CDR3 DNA reads TGTGCCAGCAGCTTATCGGGAGGGCCCTACGAGCAGTACTTC. Residues: CASSLSGGPYEQYF.

V is TRBV3-1 (or the pseudogene TRBV3-2) and J is TRBJ1-5, with D hard to call. CDR3 length: 14 amino acids. Trimming took off 0 bases at V and 7 bases at J, with 10 bases between the two ends. Per the germline V gene, CDR1 is LGHDT and CDR2 is YNNKEL (reference sequence). In DNA form, the CDR3 reads TGTGCCAGCAGCCAAGAGGATGAGGAACAGCCCCAGCATTTT. The encoded protein is CASSQEDEEQPQHF.

The rearrangement joins TRBV20-1 to TRBJ1-5; tentatively, D is TRBD1 (5 bases). This CDR3 is 15 amino acids long. Trimming removed 3 bases from V and 4 bases from J, with 16 bases in between. CDR1 is DFQATT and CDR2 is SNEGSKA in the germline V gene (reference sequence). The CDR3 spells CSASQTTGGNQPQHF. The CDR3 nucleotides are TGCAGTGCTAGTCAAACCACGGGGGGAAATCAGCCCCAGCATTTT.